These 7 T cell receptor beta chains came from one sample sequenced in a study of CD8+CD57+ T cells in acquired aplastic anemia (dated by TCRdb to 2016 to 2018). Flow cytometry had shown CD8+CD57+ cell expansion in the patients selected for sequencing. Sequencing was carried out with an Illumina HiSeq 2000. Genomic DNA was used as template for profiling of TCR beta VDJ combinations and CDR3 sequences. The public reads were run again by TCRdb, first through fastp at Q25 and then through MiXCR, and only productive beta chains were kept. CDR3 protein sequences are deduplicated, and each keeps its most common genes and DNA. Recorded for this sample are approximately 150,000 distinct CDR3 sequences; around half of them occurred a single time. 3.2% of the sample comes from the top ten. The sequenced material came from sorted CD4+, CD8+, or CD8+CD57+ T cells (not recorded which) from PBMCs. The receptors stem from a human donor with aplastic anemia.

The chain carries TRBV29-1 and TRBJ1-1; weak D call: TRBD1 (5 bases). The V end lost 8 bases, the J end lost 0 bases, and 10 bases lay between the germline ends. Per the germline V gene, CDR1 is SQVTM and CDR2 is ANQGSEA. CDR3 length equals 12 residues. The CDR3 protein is CSSGGMNTEAFF. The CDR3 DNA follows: TGCAGCTCTGGGGGTATGAACACTGAAGCTTTCTTT.

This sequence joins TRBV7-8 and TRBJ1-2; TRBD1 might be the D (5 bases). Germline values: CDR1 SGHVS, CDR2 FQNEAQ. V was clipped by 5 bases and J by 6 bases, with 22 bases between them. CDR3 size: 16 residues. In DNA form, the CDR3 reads TGTGCCAGCAGCCTATGGACATCCGCCCAGTTAAATGGCTACACCTTC. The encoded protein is CASSLWTSAQLNGYTF.

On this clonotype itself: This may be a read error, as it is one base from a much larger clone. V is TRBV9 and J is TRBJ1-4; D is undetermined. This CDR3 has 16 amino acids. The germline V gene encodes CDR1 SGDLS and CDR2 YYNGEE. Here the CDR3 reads CASSVGVKGLGEKPFF. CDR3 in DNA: TGTGCCAGCAGCGTAGGGGTGAAAGGTCTCGGTGAAAAACCGTTTTTT.

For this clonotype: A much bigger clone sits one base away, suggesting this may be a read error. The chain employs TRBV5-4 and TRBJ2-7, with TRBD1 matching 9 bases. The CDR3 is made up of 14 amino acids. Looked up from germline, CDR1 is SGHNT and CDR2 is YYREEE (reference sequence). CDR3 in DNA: TGTGCCAGCAGCCCCGGGACAGGGCTTTACGAGCGGTACTTC. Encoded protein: CASSPGTGLYERYF.

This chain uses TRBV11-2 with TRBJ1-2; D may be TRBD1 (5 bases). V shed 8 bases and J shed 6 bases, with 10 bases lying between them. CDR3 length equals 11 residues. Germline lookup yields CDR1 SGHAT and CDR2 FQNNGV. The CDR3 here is CASGGGNGYTF. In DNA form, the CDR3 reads TGTGCCAGCGGGGGAGGGAATGGCTACACCTTC.

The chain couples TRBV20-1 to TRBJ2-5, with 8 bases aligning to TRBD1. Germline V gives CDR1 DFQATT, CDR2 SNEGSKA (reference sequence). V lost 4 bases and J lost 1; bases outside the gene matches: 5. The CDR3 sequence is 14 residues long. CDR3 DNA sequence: TGCAGTGCTAAAGTAACAGGGGGCCAAGAGACCCAGTACTTC. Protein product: CSAKVTGGQETQYF.

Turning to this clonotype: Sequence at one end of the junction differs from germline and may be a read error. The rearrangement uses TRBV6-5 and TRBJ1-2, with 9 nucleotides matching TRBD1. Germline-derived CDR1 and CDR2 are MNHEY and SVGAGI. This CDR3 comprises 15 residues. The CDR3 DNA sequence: TGTGCCAGCAGCTACTCAGGGACAGGGAGCTATGGCTACACCTTC. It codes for CASSYSGTGSYGYTF.